This T cell receptor (beta chain) was profiled in a study of blood T cell repertoires in COVID-19. Overall study context: Samples taken during acute and convalescent COVID-19 were collected in the United States, Italy and Spain. From T cells, B-cell-depleted T cells, or PBMCs came the material, which was cDNA or gDNA.

Sequenced by immunoSEQ multiplex PCR; TCRdb stores in-frame clones only, minus some. Of about 170,000 clones in the sample, roughly 80% were seen once. Ages ranged from roughly 18 to 100 years, with residence in approximately 23 US areas. The sequenced material came from PBMCs or T cells enriched from blood (not recorded which). The TCR was taken from a woman aged 45-60 years who had recovered from COVID-19.

CDR3 sequence reads: CASSLHWEMNTEAFF. The CDR3 DNA reads TGTGCCAGCAGCTTGCATTGGGAGATGAACACTGAAGCTTTCTTT. The chain carries TRBV5-5 and TRBJ1-1, with no clear D. Germline loops: CDR1 SGHKS, CDR2 YYEKEE (reference sequence). This CDR3 is built from 15 residues. V lost 1 base to trimming and J lost 0 bases, with 10 bases between them.